This T cell receptor beta chain was obtained from a study of identical twins. In germline, CDR1 is SGHTA, CDR2 FQGNSA. The CDR3 contains 15 residues. The V end lost 5 bases, the J end lost 0 bases, and 13 bases lay between the germline ends. TCRdb fed the 5' RACE reads into MiXCR, producing one record per CDR3 protein. The profile shows about 1.7 million distinct CDR3 sequences, 32% of them singletons. This clonotype was recorded a few times. This rearrangement joins TRBV7-2 to TRBJ1-2; D ambiguous. This receptor was obtained from a newborn girl in good health. Sequencing was carried out using cord blood. This CDR3 reads CASSPWISANYGYTF. CDR3 sequence (DNA): TGTGCCAGCAGCCCCTGGATCTCCGCTAACTATGGCTACACCTTC.